This T cell receptor beta chain was sequenced during a study of blood T cell repertoires in COVID-19. CDR3 size: 13 residues. The V gene's germline CDR1 is SNHLY and CDR2 FYNNEI. V was clipped by 6 bases and J by 4 bases; unmatched bases: 3. TCRdb's table, derived via immunoSEQ multiplex PCR, lists solely in-frame clones and lacks some. This sample has about 25,000 clones, with over 70% found just once. The clonotype was recovered from a man in his forties or fifties with active or convalescent COVID-19. The chain has TRBV2 and TRBJ2-1, with TRBD1 identical over 7 bases. The sequencing sample was made of peripheral blood. CDR3 DNA sequence: TGTGCCAGCAGGGGGACAGATTACAATGAGCAGTTCTTC. Its protein is CASRGTDYNEQFF.